Listed here are 6 T cell receptor beta chains from one sample, sequenced in a study of shared T cell receptors in the human thymus. Only in-frame clones appear in the TCRdb table, and some are missing; sequencing was by immunoSEQ multiplex PCR. The sample holds hundreds of thousands of clones; more than 70% are singletons and the top ten take roughly 0.0087%. The sample was also reused in another study, on human thymus T cells.

Sequences were obtained from thymocytes. These receptors originate from a boy under two years old with a congenital heart defect.

The rearrangement joins TRBV7-2 to TRBJ2-7; 7 nucleotides agree with TRBD2. This CDR3 spans 14 amino acids. V was pared by 2 bases and J by 3 bases, with 4 bases of the junction left unmatched. CDR1 and CDR2 from the germline V gene are SGHTA and FQGNSA. CDR3: CASSLRAGVYEQYF. Here the CDR3 DNA reads TGTGCCAGCAGCTTAAGGGCGGGAGTCTACGAGCAGTACTTC.

The rearrangement links TRBV13 to TRBJ1-3; TRBD1 matches 10 bases. CDR3 length: 19 amino acids. From germline, CDR1 is PRHDT and CDR2 FYEKMQ (reference sequence). Unmatched junction bases numbered 12, after V lost 1 base and J lost 3 bases. The CDR3 DNA sequence: TGTGCCAGCAGCTTAGTAGGGACAGGGGAATCTTCATTTGGAAACACCATATATTTT. It encodes CASSLVGTGESSFGNTIYF.

This chain links TRBV27 with TRBJ1-5; TRBD1 is a possible D gene (5 bases). Trimming took 5 bases from V and 2 from J, leaving 13 bases between them. The CDR3 runs 15 residues. Germline assignment: CDR1 MNHEY and CDR2 SMNVEV (reference sequence). The CDR3 region is CASSADTPGNQPQHF. The CDR3 DNA is TGTGCCAGCAGTGCGGACACCCCTGGCAATCAGCCCCAGCATTTT.

This clone occurred a few times. The chain uses TRBV4-3 and TRBJ1-2; 9 nucleotides line up with TRBD1. CDR1 and CDR2 (germline): LGHNA, YSLEER. This CDR3 contains 17 residues. V gave up 2 bases and J gave up 6 bases; unmatched junction bases: 13. The CDR3 coding sequence is TGCGCCAGCAGCCAAAGGTGGGGACAGGGTTCACCAGATGGCTACACCTTC. It translates to CASSQRWGQGSPDGYTF.

The chain employs TRBV10-3 and TRBJ2-7, with D possibly TRBD1 on 6 matching bases. The CDR3 length is 14 residues. The germline CDR1 and CDR2 sequences are ENHRY and SYGVKD. Trimming took 3 bases from V and 2 from J, leaving 11 bases between them. CDR3 protein: CAISEAGAAYEQYF. The CDR3 DNA sequence: TGTGCCATCAGTGAAGCAGGGGCAGCCTACGAGCAGTACTTC.

The gene calls are TRBV7-9 and TRBJ1-5; D is undetermined. Germline V gene data show CDR1 as SEHNR and CDR2 as FQNEAQ (reference sequence). With 5 bases removed from V and 9 bases from J, the gap between germline ends came to 8 bases. This CDR3 is 11 amino acids long. The CDR3: CASSQAGPQHF. The CDR3 DNA sequence: TGTGCCAGCAGCCAGGCGGGGCCCCAGCATTTT.